This T cell receptor beta chain was captured by sequencing in a study of T cells in Graves' hyperthyroidism and ophthalmopathy. RNA transcripts were the template for amplifying TCR beta CDR3 regions. The primer set for the first-round RT-PCR of the TCR CDR3 was HTBI. From the multiplex PCR reads, TCRdb called clonotypes with MiXCR, one entry per CDR3 protein. The sample consists of some 570,000 distinct CDR3 sequences, 14% of them appearing once. The CDR3 covers 13 residues. Germline V CDR1 and CDR2: DFQATT, SNEGSKA (reference sequence). The V end lost 1 base, the J end lost 3 bases, and 9 bases lay between the germline ends. This clonotype was counted ten times or more.

The J gene is TRBJ1-1, the V gene TRBV20-1, with a weak D call TRBD1 (6 bases). The clonotype was recovered from a woman aged 18-35 years with Graves' ophthalmopathy. Sequencing was performed on blood. CDR3 in DNA: TGCAGTGCTAGAGTCAGGGGTGACACTGAAGCTTTCTTT. Amino acid sequence: CSARVRGDTEAFF.